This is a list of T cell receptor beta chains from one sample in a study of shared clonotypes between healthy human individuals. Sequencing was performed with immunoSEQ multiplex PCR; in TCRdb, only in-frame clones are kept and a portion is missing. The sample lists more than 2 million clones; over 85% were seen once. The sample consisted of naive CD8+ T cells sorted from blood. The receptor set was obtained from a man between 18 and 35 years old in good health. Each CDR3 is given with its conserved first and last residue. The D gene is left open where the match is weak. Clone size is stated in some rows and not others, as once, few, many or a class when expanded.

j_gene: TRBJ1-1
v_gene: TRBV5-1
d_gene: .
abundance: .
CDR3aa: CASSLAGDSEAFF
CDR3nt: TGCGCCAGCAGCTTGGCAGGGGATTCCGAAGCTTTCTTT

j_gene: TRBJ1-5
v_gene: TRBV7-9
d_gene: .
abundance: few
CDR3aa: CASSLAPQPQHF
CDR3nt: TGTGCCAGCAGCTTAGCGCCCCAGCCCCAGCATTTT

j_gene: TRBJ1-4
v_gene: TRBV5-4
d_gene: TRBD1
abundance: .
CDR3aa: CASSLGTGSKGHEKLFF
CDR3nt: TGTGCCAGCAGCTTGGGGACAGGCTCTAAGGGGCATGAAAAACTGTTTTTT

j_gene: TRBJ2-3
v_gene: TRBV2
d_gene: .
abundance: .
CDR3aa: CASSDPAASDTQYF
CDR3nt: TGTGCCAGCAGTGATCCGGCAGCCTCAGATACGCAGTATTTT

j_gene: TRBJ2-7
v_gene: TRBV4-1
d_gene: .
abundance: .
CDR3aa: CASSQDRGATREQYF
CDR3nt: TGCGCCAGCAGCCAAGATAGGGGGGCCACTAGAGAGCAGTACTTC

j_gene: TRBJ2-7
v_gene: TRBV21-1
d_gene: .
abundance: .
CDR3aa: CASSERQDSYEQYF
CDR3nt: TGTGCCAGCAGCGAAAGACAGGACTCCTACGAGCAGTACTTC

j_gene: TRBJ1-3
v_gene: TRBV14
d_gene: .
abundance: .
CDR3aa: CASSQEWQGPSGNTIYF
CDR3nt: TGTGCCAGCAGCCAAGAATGGCAGGGGCCCTCTGGAAACACCATATATTTT

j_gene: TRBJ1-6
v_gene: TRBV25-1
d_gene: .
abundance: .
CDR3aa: CASSRVDNSPLHF
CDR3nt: TGTGCCAGCAGCAGGGTGGATAATTCACCCCTCCACTTT

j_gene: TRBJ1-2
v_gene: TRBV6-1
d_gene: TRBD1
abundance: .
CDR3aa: CASSEDRGGGHYGYTF
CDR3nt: TGTGCCAGCAGTGAGGACAGGGGAGGAGGACACTATGGCTACACCTTC

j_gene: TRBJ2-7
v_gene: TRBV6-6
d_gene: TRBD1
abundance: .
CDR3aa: CASSYSVQGAYEQYF
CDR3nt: TGTGCCAGCAGTTACTCAGTACAGGGGGCCTACGAGCAGTACTTC

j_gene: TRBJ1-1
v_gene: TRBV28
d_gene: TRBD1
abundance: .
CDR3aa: CASSLRGLGEDTEAFF
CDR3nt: TGTGCCAGCAGTTTAAGGGGGCTGGGGGAGGACACTGAAGCTTTCTTT

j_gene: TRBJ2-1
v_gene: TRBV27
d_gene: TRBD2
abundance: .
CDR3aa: CASSSGGHPHAFYNEQFF
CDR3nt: TGTGCCAGCAGTTCGGGAGGTCACCCCCACGCTTTTTACAATGAGCAGTTCTTC

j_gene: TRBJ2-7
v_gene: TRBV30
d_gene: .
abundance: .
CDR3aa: CAWSVREGKSYEQYF
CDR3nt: TGTGCCTGGAGCGTAAGAGAGGGGAAGAGCTACGAGCAGTACTTC

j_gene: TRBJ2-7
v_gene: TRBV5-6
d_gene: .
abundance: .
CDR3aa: CASSFGLSYEQYF
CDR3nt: TGTGCCAGCAGCTTTGGACTTTCCTACGAGCAGTACTTC